This TCR beta chain derives from a study of cytomegalovirus exposure and HLA in healthy donors. Concerning this clone: What it binds is not known.

Healthy bone marrow donors supplied every sample. Study results and caveats: Follow-up analysis found HLA locus-dependent TCR association rates, highest for DRB1 and lowest for HLA-C.

The PCR ran on 60 Vbeta and 13 Jbeta primers. Libraries were prepared by immunoSEQ multiplex PCR; TCRdb keeps only in-frame clonotypes and omits some of them. Counted here are about 160,000 clones, 60% to 80% occurring once; the ten biggest clones make up approximately 0.89%. CDR3 size: 15 residues. After removal of 5 bases from V and 6 bases from J, the junction contained 7 bases not matched to a gene. CDR1 and CDR2 from the germline V gene are MNHEY and SMNVEV (reference sequence). The receptor's source is a woman in her fifties or sixties in good health and CMV-seropositive. The chain combines TRBV27 with TRBJ2-7; 13 bases are shared with TRBD2. What was sequenced was PBMCs. The CDR3 region is CASSITSGGAGEQYF. The CDR3 coding sequence is TGTGCCAGCAGTATAACTAGCGGGGGGGCGGGCGAGCAGTACTTC.